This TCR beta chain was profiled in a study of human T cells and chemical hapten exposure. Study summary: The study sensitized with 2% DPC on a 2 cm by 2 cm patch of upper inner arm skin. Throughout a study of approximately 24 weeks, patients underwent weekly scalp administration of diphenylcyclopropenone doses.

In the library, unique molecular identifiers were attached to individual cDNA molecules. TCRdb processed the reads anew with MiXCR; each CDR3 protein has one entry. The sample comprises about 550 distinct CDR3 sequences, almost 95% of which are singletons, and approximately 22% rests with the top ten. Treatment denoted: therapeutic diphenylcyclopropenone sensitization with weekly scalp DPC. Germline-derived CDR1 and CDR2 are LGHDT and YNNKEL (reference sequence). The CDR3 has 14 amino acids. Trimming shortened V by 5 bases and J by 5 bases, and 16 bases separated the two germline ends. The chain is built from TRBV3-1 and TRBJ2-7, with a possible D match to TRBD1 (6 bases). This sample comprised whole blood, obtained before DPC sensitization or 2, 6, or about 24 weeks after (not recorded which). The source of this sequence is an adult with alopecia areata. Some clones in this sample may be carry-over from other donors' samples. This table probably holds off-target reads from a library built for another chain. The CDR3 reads CASSSRDKHNEQYF. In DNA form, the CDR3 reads TGTGCCAGCAGCAGCCGGGACAAACACAACGAGCAGTACTTC.